The T cell receptor beta chain described here comes from a study of T cells in Graves' hyperthyroidism and ophthalmopathy. Trimming stripped 4 bases from V and 0 bases from J, with 9 bases between. The germline V gene has CDR1 LNHDA and CDR2 SQIVND (reference sequence). CDR3 length: 15 amino acids. Amplified TCR beta CDR3 regions came from RNA transcripts. First-round RT-PCR of the TCR CDR3 relied on the HTBI primer set. TCRdb analysed the multiplex PCR reads with MiXCR anew, one entry per CDR3 protein. Of 750,000 to 950,000 distinct CDR3 sequences listed, 35% to 45% were seen once; the top ten hold roughly 8.3%. Diagnoses were made from clinical symptoms, serum measures (thyroxine and TRAb), thyroid ultrasound and orbital computed tomography.

The rearrangement links TRBV19 to TRBJ2-2; D unclear. The specimen was blood. This clonotype was sampled from a man aged 18 to 30 with Graves' hyperthyroidism. CDR3 protein: CASSRSVSNTGELFF. For the CDR3, the DNA is TGTGCCAGTAGTAGAAGTGTCTCGAACACCGGGGAGCTGTTTTTT.